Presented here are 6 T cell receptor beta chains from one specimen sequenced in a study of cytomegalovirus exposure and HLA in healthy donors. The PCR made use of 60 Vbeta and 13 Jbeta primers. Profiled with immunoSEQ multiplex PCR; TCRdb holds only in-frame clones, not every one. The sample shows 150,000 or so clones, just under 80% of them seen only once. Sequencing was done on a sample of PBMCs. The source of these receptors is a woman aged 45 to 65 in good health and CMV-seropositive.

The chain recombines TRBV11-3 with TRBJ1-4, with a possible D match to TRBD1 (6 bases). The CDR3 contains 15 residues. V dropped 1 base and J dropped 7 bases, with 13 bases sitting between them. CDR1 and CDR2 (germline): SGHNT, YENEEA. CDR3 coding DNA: TGTGCCAGCAGCTTAGTAGGGGGATTCGCTGAAAAACTGTTTTTT. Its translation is CASSLVGGFAEKLFF.

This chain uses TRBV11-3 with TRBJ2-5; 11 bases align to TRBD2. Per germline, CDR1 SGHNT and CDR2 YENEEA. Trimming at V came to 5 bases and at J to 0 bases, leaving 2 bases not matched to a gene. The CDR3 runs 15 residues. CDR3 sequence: CASSRTSGYQETQYF. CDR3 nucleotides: TGTGCCAGCAGCCGGACTAGCGGGTACCAAGAGACCCAGTACTTC.

The CDR3 coding sequence is TGTGCCAGCAGCTCCTACCTCAATGAGCAGTTCTTC. This gives the protein CASSSYLNEQFF. V is TRBV28 and J is TRBJ2-1; D gene uncertain. CDR3 length equals 12 residues. V was pared by 6 bases and J by 6 bases, with 9 bases between. Germline V gene lookup returns CDR1 MDHEN and CDR2 SYDVKM.

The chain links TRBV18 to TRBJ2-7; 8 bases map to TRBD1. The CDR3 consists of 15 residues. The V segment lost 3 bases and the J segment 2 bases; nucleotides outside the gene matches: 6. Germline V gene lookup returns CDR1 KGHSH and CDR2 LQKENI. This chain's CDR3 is CASSPRDRPAYEQYF. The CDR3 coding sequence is TGTGCCAGCTCACCCCGGGACAGGCCCGCCTACGAGCAGTACTTC.

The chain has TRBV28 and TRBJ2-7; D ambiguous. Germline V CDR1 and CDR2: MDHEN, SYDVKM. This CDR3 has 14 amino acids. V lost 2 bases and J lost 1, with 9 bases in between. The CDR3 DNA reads TGTGCCAGCAGTTTACTGGGCACTTCCTACGAGCAGTACTTC. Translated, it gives CASSLLGTSYEQYF.

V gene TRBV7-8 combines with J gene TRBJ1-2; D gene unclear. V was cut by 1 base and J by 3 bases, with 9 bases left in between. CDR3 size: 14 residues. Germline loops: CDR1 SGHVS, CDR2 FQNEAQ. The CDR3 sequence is CASSLDPGYYGYTF. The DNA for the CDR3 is TGTGCCAGCAGCTTAGACCCGGGGTACTATGGCTACACCTTC.